This section outlines one TCR beta chain sequence together with its context. The antigen is undetermined. This sample is part of a study of vaccination and CD4 T cells after COVID-19. Overall study: The makeup of the convalescents was six males and four females, two of them Hispanic. Post-COVID specimens were obtained a median approximately 95 days after diagnosis (range 35 to 161).

In germline, CDR1 is SGHRS, CDR2 YFSETQ. V lost 4 bases and J lost 4; bases outside the gene matches: 7. CDR3 length: 15 amino acids. Specified treatment: approximately 10-day PBMC culture with coronavirus spike peptide pools or control peptides (ViraFEST assay). Two million PBMCs per well were cultured with roughly 10 IU/ml IL-2 and about 10 ug/ml peptide pools. The Oncomine TCR Beta short-read assay was applied to DNA of cultured CD4+ T cells. TCRdb fed the PCR reads into MiXCR, producing one record per CDR3 protein. This sample carries about 8,000 distinct CDR3 sequences, 45% to 50% of them seen once, and the ten largest clones take approximately 18%.

The chain couples TRBV5-1 to TRBJ1-2; 10 nucleotides agree with TRBD1. The receptor was derived from a human donor who had recovered from COVID-19. The sample comprised CD4+ T cells from blood, cultured in vitro. The CDR3 sequence is CASSPRTGGTYGYTF. The CDR3 DNA reads TGCGCCAGCAGCCCTAGGACAGGGGGGACCTATGGCTACACCTTC.